This is a list of T cell receptor beta chains from one sample in a study of CD8+ T cells in alopecia areata. Profiling relied on immunoSEQ multiplex PCR, and the TCRdb table lists in-frame clones only, not all of them. The sample lists 50,000 to 65,000 clones; under 60% were seen once. The sample here was CD8+ T cells sorted from blood, taken at approximately week 37, from a patient treated with tofacitinib. The receptor source for this set is a human donor with alopecia areata. Each CDR3 is given with its conserved first and last residue. D genes are given only for firm matches. Where a row states a size, it is once, few, many or the class of an expanded clone; other rows omit it.

14,TRBV4-1,few,NA,TRBJ2-7,CASSPHRGIYEQYF,TGCGCCAGCAGCCCACATCGGGGGATCTACGAGCAGTACTTC
10,TRBV30,NA,NA,TRBJ2-5,CAWTRETQYF,TGTGCCTGGACGAGGGAGACCCAGTACTTC
14,TRBV2,few,NA,TRBJ1-2,CASTEAPPNYGYTF,TGTGCCAGCACTGAGGCCCCGCCAAACTATGGCTACACCTTC
14,TRBV9,NA,NA,TRBJ2-7,CASSIRDDPYEQYF,TGTGCCAGCAGCATTCGGGACGACCCCTACGAGCAGTACTTC
14,TRBV27,NA,NA,TRBJ2-6,CASSYSPGANVLTF,TGTGCCAGCAGCTATTCCCCCGGGGCCAACGTCCTGACTTTC
15,TRBV19,NA,TRBD1,TRBJ1-1,CASSAGQGAFAEAFF,TGTGCCAGTAGTGCGGGACAGGGGGCTTTCGCTGAAGCTTTCTTT
16,TRBV29-1,few,TRBD2,TRBJ2-7,CSVVVGTSSYPYEQYF,TGCAGCGTTGTTGTCGGGACTAGTAGTTATCCCTACGAGCAGTACTTC
14,TRBV30,NA,TRBD1,TRBJ1-2,CAWSPGQGIAGYTF,TGTGCCTGGAGTCCGGGACAGGGTATTGCTGGCTACACCTTC
15,TRBV29-1,NA,NA,TRBJ2-7,CSVARSGRGEDEQYF,TGCAGCGTGGCTCGGTCAGGTAGGGGAGAGGACGAGCAGTACTTC
15,TRBV27,NA,NA,TRBJ2-3,CASSRPTGSTDTQYF,TGTGCCAGCAGTCGCCCGACAGGAAGCACAGATACGCAGTATTTT
16,TRBV6-1,few,NA,TRBJ2-3,CASSEETGAYTDTQYF,TGTGCCAGCAGTGAAGAGACAGGCGCCTACACAGATACGCAGTATTTT
13,TRBV4-3,few,NA,TRBJ1-5,CASSQDFGQPQHF,TGCGCCAGCAGCCAAGATTTTGGTCAGCCCCAGCATTTT
14,TRBV6-5,NA,NA,TRBJ2-5,CASSPQVTQETQYF,TGTGCCAGCAGTCCACAGGTCACCCAAGAGACCCAGTACTTC
14,TRBV13,few,NA,TRBJ2-5,CASSSQRDQETQYF,TGTGCCAGCAGCTCCCAGCGGGACCAAGAGACCCAGTACTTC
15,TRBV30,NA,NA,TRBJ1-1,CAWSPWGDRNTEAFF,TGTGCCTGGAGTCCCTGGGGGGACCGCAACACTGAAGCTTTCTTT
15,TRBV7-9,NA,NA,TRBJ1-2,CASSAPGGAVYGYTF,TGTGCCAGCAGCGCCCCTGGGGGGGCTGTCTATGGCTACACCTTC
13,TRBV4-1,NA,NA,TRBJ1-5,CASSQEVNQPQHF,TGCGCCAGCAGCCAAGAGGTCAATCAGCCCCAGCATTTT
16,TRBV7-9,few,NA,TRBJ1-2,CASSDTGTPTSYGYTF,TGTGCCAGCAGCGACACCGGGACGCCTACCTCCTATGGCTACACCTTC
14,TRBV4-1,NA,NA,TRBJ2-7,CASSPGTAGYEQYF,TGCGCCAGCAGCCCAGGGACTGCCGGGTACGAGCAGTACTTC
11,TRBV7-2,NA,NA,TRBJ2-7,CASSSSSEQYF,TGTGCCAGCAGCAGTAGCAGCGAGCAGTACTTC
13,TRBV5-1,once,NA,TRBJ2-7,CASSSDNSYEQYF,TGCGCCAGCAGCAGCGACAACTCCTACGAGCAGTACTTC
12,TRBV11-2,NA,NA,TRBJ2-3,CASSPPTDTQYF,TGTGCCAGCAGCCCTCCAACAGATACGCAGTATTTT
15,TRBV9,few,NA,TRBJ1-5,CASSVDPGSDQPQHF,TGTGCCAGCAGCGTGGATCCGGGGAGCGATCAGCCCCAGCATTTT
14,TRBV5-1,NA,NA,TRBJ2-1,CASSPKITSNEQFF,TGCGCCAGCAGCCCAAAAATCACTTCCAATGAGCAGTTCTTC